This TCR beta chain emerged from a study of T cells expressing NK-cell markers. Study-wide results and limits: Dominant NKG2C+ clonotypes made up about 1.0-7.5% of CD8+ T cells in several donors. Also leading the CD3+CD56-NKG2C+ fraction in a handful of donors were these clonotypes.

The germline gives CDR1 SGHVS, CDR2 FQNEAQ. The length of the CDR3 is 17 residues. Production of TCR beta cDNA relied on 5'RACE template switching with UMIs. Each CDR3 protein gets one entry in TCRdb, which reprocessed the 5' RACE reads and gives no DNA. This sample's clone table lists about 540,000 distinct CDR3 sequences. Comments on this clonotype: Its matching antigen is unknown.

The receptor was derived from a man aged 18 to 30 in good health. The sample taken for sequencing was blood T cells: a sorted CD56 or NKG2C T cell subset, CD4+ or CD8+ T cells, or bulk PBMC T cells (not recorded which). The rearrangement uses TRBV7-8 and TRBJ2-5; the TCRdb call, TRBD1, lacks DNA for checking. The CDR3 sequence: CASSLDGRGQGWQTQYF.